This T cell receptor beta chain derives from a study of identical twins. Points on this clonotype: Its matching antigen is unknown.

Study outcomes and limitations: One should note that invariant MAIT and iNKT cells could partly confound zero-insertion analyses.

TCRdb fed the 5' RACE reads into MiXCR, producing one record per CDR3 protein. The sample yields a few hundred thousand distinct CDR3 sequences, roughly 26% seen once. Germline trimming cut 2 bases from V and 4 bases from J; bases unmatched to any gene: 4. Germline assignment: CDR1 MGHDK and CDR2 SYGVNS. The CDR3 contains 15 residues. The same sample was also studied in work on T cells expressing NK-cell markers. That study adds: The eight sequenced donors comprised seven who were HCMV-seropositive and one who was seronegative.

This chain connects TRBV25-1 to TRBJ2-7, with 11 bases fitting TRBD2. The TCR was taken from a woman aged 18-29 years in good health. Sequencing was done on a sample of CD4+ T cells sorted from blood. CDR3 in amino acids: CASSEPGLADYEQYF. For the CDR3, the DNA is TGTGCCAGCAGTGAACCGGGACTAGCGGATTACGAGCAGTACTTC.